Below, 17 T cell receptor beta chains from the same sample are listed, as sequenced in a study of blood T cell repertoires in COVID-19. This table comes from immunoSEQ multiplex PCR, and its TCRdb copy is limited to in-frame clones, with some not included. This table holds about 130,000 clones, about 87% found once. Material: peripheral blood. The receptor set was obtained from a human donor in a cohort sampled during active COVID-19.

The genes are TRBV5-1 and TRBJ1-1; 9 bases are shared with TRBD1. CDR1 SGHRS and CDR2 YFSETQ come from the germline V gene. This CDR3 is built from 17 residues. V lost 4 bases, J lost 7 bases, and 17 bases stayed unmatched. The CDR3 is CASSLRTGETGRSEAFF. As DNA, the CDR3 is TGCGCCAGCAGCCTAAGGACAGGGGAAACGGGAAGGAGTGAAGCTTTCTTT.

The genes are TRBV12-3 or TRBV12-4 and TRBJ1-2; 8 bases fit TRBD1. V was clipped by 5 bases and J by 8 bases; unmatched bases: 7. This CDR3 is 13 amino acids long. The CDR3 DNA reads as TGTGCCAGCAGTGATTGGACAGGGCAAGGCTACACCTTC. The encoded protein is CASSDWTGQGYTF.

In its sample, this clone was seen a few times. The chain recombines TRBV12-3 or TRBV12-4 with TRBJ1-1; D uncertain. This CDR3 region has 11 residues. The V gene lost 5 bases and the J gene lost 10 bases, with 11 bases spanning the gap. CDR3 in DNA: TGTGCCAGCAGTCCGGGGATGGGAGCTTTCTTT. Protein sequence: CASSPGMGAFF.

The V gene is TRBV24-1, the J gene TRBJ2-3; D is uncertain. Trimming took 4 bases from V and 6 from J, leaving 10 bases between them. The CDR3 totals 13 residues. In germline, CDR1 is KGHDR, CDR2 SFDVKD. CDR3 region: CATSEADGDTQYF. DNA for the CDR3: TGTGCCACCAGTGAGGCGGATGGGGATACGCAGTATTTT.

V is TRBV19 and J is TRBJ2-5; D is uncertain. Germline lookup yields CDR1 LNHDA and CDR2 SQIVND (reference sequence). V was cut by 0 bases and J by 1 base, with 3 bases left in between. CDR3 length: 13 amino acids. The CDR3 region is CASSIDFQETQYF. Written as DNA, the CDR3 is TGTGCCAGTAGTATAGACTTCCAAGAGACCCAGTACTTC.

V gene TRBV29-1 combines with J gene TRBJ1-5, with D possibly TRBD1 on 5 matching bases. The germline CDR1 and CDR2 sequences are SQVTM and ANQGSEA. The CDR3 is 14 amino acids. V was trimmed by 6 bases and J by 7 bases, leaving 19 bases between them. DNA of the CDR3: TGCAGCGTCCTCGTGGGAGGGGAGGGCCAGCCCCAGCATTTT. Protein product: CSVLVGGEGQPQHF.

The rearrangement links TRBV6-6 to TRBJ1-5; 7 bases agree with TRBD1. The CDR3 is 15 residues long. Trimming removed 0 bases from V and 9 bases from J; junction bases left unmatched: 8. CDR1 MNHNY and CDR2 SVGAGI come from the germline V gene (reference sequence). CDR3 residues: CASSYSRQGSSPQHF. The CDR3 DNA reads TGTGCCAGCAGTTACTCAAGACAGGGATCGTCGCCCCAGCATTTT.

This clone was counted only a few times. The rearrangement uses TRBV11-3 and TRBJ2-2; 8 nucleotides line up with TRBD1. Unmatched junction bases numbered 8, after V lost 7 bases and J lost 7 bases. Germline V gene data show CDR1 as SGHNT and CDR2 as YENEEA. The CDR3 is made up of 14 amino acids. CDR3 DNA sequence: TGTGCCAGCACGCGAACAGGGGGTCTCGGGGAGCTGTTTTTT. It yields the protein CASTRTGGLGELFF.

This chain links TRBV11-2 with TRBJ1-5; 10 bases fit TRBD1. The V segment lost 3 bases and the J segment 4 bases; nucleotides outside the gene matches: 0. The CDR3 runs to 14 residues. The germline V gene encodes CDR1 SGHAT and CDR2 FQNNGV. The CDR3 loop reads CASSLDRGNQPQHF. The CDR3 DNA follows: TGTGCCAGCAGCTTGGACAGGGGGAATCAGCCCCAGCATTTT.

Many counts were recorded for this clone. The J gene is TRBJ2-5, the V gene TRBV5-6; 7 bases are shared with TRBD1. Trimming cost V 3 bases and J 2 bases; bases outside gene matches: 4. This CDR3 spans 14 amino acids. Germline V gives CDR1 SGHDT, CDR2 YYEEEE. The CDR3 nucleotides read TGTGCCAGCAGCTCGGGACAGTCTCAAGAGACCCAGTACTTC. It specifies CASSSGQSQETQYF.

The chain joins TRBV6-4 to TRBJ2-3; D perhaps matches TRBD2 (7 bases). Per the germline V gene, CDR1 is MRHNA and CDR2 is SNTAGT. This CDR3 comprises 16 residues. The V end was cut by 5 bases, the J end by 5 bases, with 20 bases between. In DNA, the CDR3 is TGTGCCAGCAGTCCTACCTGGGGGGGCTCGGGAGATACGCAGTATTTT. Translation: CASSPTWGGSGDTQYF.

This clone was seen just once. The J gene is TRBJ2-2, the V gene TRBV5-1; 10 nucleotides align to TRBD1. CDR1 and CDR2 (germline): SGHRS, YFSETQ. Losses at the gene ends were 2 bases for V and 1 base for J; bases not matched to a gene: 8. The CDR3 has 18 residues. The CDR3 DNA follows: TGCGCCAGCAGCTTCGGCGGGGACAGGGGCCTGAACACCGGGGAGCTGTTTTTT. As protein: CASSFGGDRGLNTGELFF. The complete variable domain, with remaining parts taken from reference TRBV5-1 and TRBJ2-2, reads KAGVTQTPRYLIKTRGQQVTLSCSPISGHRSVSWYQQTPGQGLQFLFEYFSETQRNKGNFPGRFSGRQFSNSRSEMNVSTLELGDSALYLCASSFGGDRGLNTGELFFGEGSRLTVL.

A remark on this clone: In the same sample, other DNA sequences code for this CDR3. This chain links TRBV10-3 with TRBJ1-1, with 9 bases that match TRBD1. Trimming cost V 6 bases and J 5 bases; bases outside gene matches: 4. CDR3 length: 13 amino acids. CDR1 ENHRY and CDR2 SYGVKD come from the germline V gene. The CDR3 nucleotides are TGTGCCATCAGAGGGACAGGGCGGACTGAAGCTTTCTTT. Translating gives CAIRGTGRTEAFF.

The V gene is TRBV5-3, the J gene TRBJ2-7; TRBD2 aligns across 9 bases. TRBV5-3 is designated an ORF whose function remains uncertain. This CDR3 is 16 amino acids long. V lost 4 bases, J lost 5 bases, and 13 bases stayed unmatched. CDR3 in amino acids: CARSKRRGGRGNEQYV. CDR3 in DNA: TGTGCCAGAAGCAAACGCCGTGGCGGGAGGGGCAACGAGCAGTACGTC.

The chain has TRBV2 and TRBJ1-1; 10 bases match TRBD1. The V segment lost 5 bases and the J segment 2 bases; nucleotides outside the gene matches: 5. The CDR3 runs 15 residues. The germline gives CDR1 SNHLY, CDR2 FYNNEI. CDR3 nucleotides: TGTGCCAGCAGTAAGACAGGGGGCCGAAACACTGAAGCTTTCTTT. Amino acids: CASSKTGGRNTEAFF.

CDR3 coding DNA: TGTGCCAGCAGCTCAGGGGCTAGCAATCAGCCCCAGCATTTT. Translation gives CASSSGASNQPQHF. This sequence joins TRBV6-1 and TRBJ1-5, with D perhaps TRBD1 (6 bases). Germline V gene sequence: CDR1 MNHNS, CDR2 SASEGT. CDR3 length: 14 residues. V dropped 6 bases and J dropped 0 bases, with 9 bases sitting between them.

The chain combines TRBV19 with TRBJ2-2; 9 bases match TRBD1. CDR3 size: 15 residues. V gave up 6 bases and J gave up 2 bases; unmatched junction bases: 4. In germline, CDR1 is LNHDA, CDR2 SQIVND (reference sequence). CDR3 loop: CASSRTGVNTGELFF. As DNA, the CDR3 is TGTGCCAGTAGCAGGACAGGGGTTAACACCGGGGAGCTGTTTTTT.